This TCR beta chain was sequenced for a study of blood T cell repertoires in COVID-19. In the authors' methods: Scientists estimated how many nucleated cells there were by amplifying reference gene primers. TCRdb keeps only in-frame clones here, not all; method: immunoSEQ multiplex PCR. V and J calls and clone size are copied from that table; D and trimming were computed from the DNA. The sample consists of around 99,000 clones, around 83% of them appearing once. V lost 0 bases, J lost 5 bases, and 3 bases stayed unmatched. This CDR3 comprises 15 residues. CDR1 is MNHNS, CDR2 SASEGT, per germline. The sample holds one count of this clone.

The V call is TRBV6-1, the J call TRBJ1-4, with 7 bases fitting TRBD1. Sequenced: peripheral blood. This clonotype was obtained from a man between 65 and 79 years old with acute or convalescent COVID-19. The CDR3 DNA follows: TGTGCCAGCAGTGAAGCATCGACAGGGAATGAAAAACTGTTTTTT. Residues: CASSEASTGNEKLFF.